Below, one TCR beta chain is given with its context. Its antigen is currently unknown. Sorted populations all had greater than 98% purity. Investigators reverse transcribed all isolated RNA, so they sequenced expressed TCRB transcripts. Profiling relied on immunoSEQ multiplex PCR, and the TCRdb table lists in-frame clones only, not all of them. The sample has 41,000 or so clones, 60% to 75% seen once. This sample is drawn from a study of beta chain features in type 1 diabetes. On the study more broadly: Cells sorted and examined across all samples totaled 85 million to 110 million. Study-level results: Shortening of TCRB CDR3s, moderate but significant, appeared in all four CD4+ subsets of Type 1 diabetes patients.

In germline, CDR1 is MNHEY, CDR2 SVGAGI. CDR3 length: 14 residues. J lost 5 bases, V lost 6 bases, and 7 bases had no gene match. The specimen sequenced was Tregs from blood. The source of this sequence is a young man with type 1 diabetes. Some clones in this sample may be carry-over from other donors' samples. The chain employs TRBV6-5 and TRBJ2-1, with 7 bases aligning to TRBD2. The CDR3 region has the DNA TGTGCCAGCAGCCGGGACTACGTCGACAATGAGCAGTTCTTC. Translating gives CASSRDYVDNEQFF.